The 13 T cell receptor beta chains reported below all come from one sample, sequenced in a study of shared clonotypes between healthy human individuals. Naive CD8 cells, CD45RO-negative and positively selected for CCR7, excluded terminally differentiated effector memory CD45RA+ cells. Generated by immunoSEQ multiplex PCR, the TCRdb table keeps only in-frame clones and is missing some. The sample comprises 1.5 million to 2.5 million clones, over 85% of which are singletons, and roughly 1% rests with the top ten. Source material: naive CD8+ T cells sorted from blood. The receptors come from a man aged 18 to 30 in good health.

The genes are TRBV19 and TRBJ1-1, with TRBD1 identical over 7 bases. The V segment lost 5 bases and the J segment 4 bases; nucleotides outside the gene matches: 7. The CDR3 runs to 14 residues. Germline loops: CDR1 LNHDA, CDR2 SQIVND (reference sequence). This chain's CDR3 is CASSLRGGGTEAFF. CDR3 DNA sequence: TGTGCCAGTAGTCTCAGGGGGGGAGGCACTGAAGCTTTCTTT.

The chain uses TRBV21-1 and TRBJ2-7; the table calls TRBD2, which could not be checked here. The DNA end lines up better with TRBJ2-5; the J call may be wrong. TRBV21-1 is a recognized pseudogene. The CDR3 contains 13 residues. The chain's CDR3 is CASKWRACGTQYF. The CDR3 DNA reads TGTGCCAGCAAATGGAGGGCATGTGGGACCCAGTACTTC.

This sequence joins TRBV11-2 and TRBJ2-7; 8 bases align to TRBD1. There are 17 residues in the CDR3. Germline assignment: CDR1 SGHAT and CDR2 FQNNGV. V lost 3 bases to trimming and J lost 3 bases; unmatched junction nucleotides: 13. In DNA form, the CDR3 reads TGTGCCAGCAGCTTGGGGTTTGGGACAGGACAATTCTACGAGCAGTACTTC. The encoded protein is CASSLGFGTGQFYEQYF.

The rearrangement uses TRBV4-3 and TRBJ2-7; 7 nucleotides agree with TRBD1. CDR3 size: 14 residues. Germline assignment: CDR1 LGHNA and CDR2 YSLEER. J lost 6 bases, V lost 3 bases, and 8 bases had no gene match. The CDR3 DNA sequence: TGCGCCAGCAGCCAGGACCTGACAGGGATCGAGCAGTACTTC. Amino acid sequence: CASSQDLTGIEQYF.

Comment on this clone: Distinct nucleotide sequences in the sample also encode this CDR3. The rearrangement uses TRBV7-9 and TRBJ1-2; the D gene is possibly TRBD1 (5 bases). The germline V gene encodes CDR1 SEHNR and CDR2 FQNEAQ (reference sequence). Trimming removed 1 base from V and 4 bases from J, with 10 bases in between. This CDR3 has 14 residues. The CDR3 spells CASSLVGGGYGYTF. Here the CDR3 DNA reads TGTGCCAGCAGCTTAGTCGGGGGAGGCTATGGCTACACCTTC. Together with reference TRBV7-9 and TRBJ1-2, the CDR3 gives the full variable domain: DTGVSQNPRHKITKRGQNVTFRCDPISEHNRLYWYRQTLGQGPEFLTYFQNEAQLEKSRLLSDRFSAERPKGSFSTLEIQRTEQGDSAMYLCASSLVGGGYGYTFGSGTRLTVV.

This clone was seen only once. The chain is built from TRBV28 and TRBJ2-1; 8 bases match TRBD1. Germline loops: CDR1 MDHEN, CDR2 SYDVKM. The CDR3 covers 16 residues. After removal of 3 bases from V and 6 bases from J, the junction contained 10 bases not matched to a gene. Here the CDR3 reads CASSFQGATGVNEQFF. CDR3 DNA: TGTGCCAGCAGTTTTCAGGGGGCGACGGGGGTCAATGAGCAGTTCTTC.

V and J are TRBV4-1 and TRBJ2-7; 11 bases match TRBD2. The CDR3 has 13 amino acids. CDR1 and CDR2 from the germline V gene are MGHRA and YSYEKL. V dropped 5 bases and J dropped 6; count of bases not matched to a gene: 3. CDR3 region: CASSGSGRVEQYF. The CDR3 coding sequence is TGCGCCAGCAGCGGTAGCGGGAGGGTCGAGCAGTACTTC.

The CDR3 nucleotides are TGTGCCAGCAGCAGGGGAACGAACACTGAAGCTTTCTTT. Translating gives CASSRGTNTEAFF. The chain is built from TRBV6-1 and TRBJ1-1; tentatively, D is TRBD1 (6 bases). V dropped 6 bases and J dropped 1 base, with 9 bases sitting between them. The germline V gene encodes CDR1 MNHNS and CDR2 SASEGT. The CDR3 consists of 13 residues.

This clone was recorded only once. The sample holds other DNA sequences that translate to the same CDR3. This chain uses TRBV27 with TRBJ2-1; tentatively, D is TRBD2 (5 bases). This CDR3 contains 14 residues. Germline V gives CDR1 MNHEY, CDR2 SMNVEV (reference sequence). Trimming shortened V by 2 bases and J by 4 bases, and 9 bases separated the two germline ends. DNA of the CDR3: TGTGCCAGCAGTTTACAAGGGAGTTACAATGAGCAGTTCTTC. Protein sequence: CASSLQGSYNEQFF.

This chain links TRBV7-9 with TRBJ1-1, with no clear D. CDR1 is SEHNR, CDR2 FQNEAQ, per germline (reference sequence). V gave up 5 bases and J gave up 13 bases, with 17 bases separating them. The CDR3 extends over 12 amino acids. The DNA of the CDR3 is TGTGCCAGCAGCGCTGGTTTCCTCGGGGATTTCTTT. Protein: CASSAGFLGDFF. The entire variable domain, with the rest obtained from reference TRBV7-9 and TRBJ1-1, is as follows: DTGVSQNPRHKITKRGQNVTFRCDPISEHNRLYWYRQTLGQGPEFLTYFQNEAQLEKSRLLSDRFSAERPKGSFSTLEIQRTEQGDSAMYLCASSAGFLGDFFGQGTRLTVV.

J is TRBJ2-7 and V is TRBV10-1, with D perhaps given as TRBD1 or TRBD2 (5 bases each). This CDR3 contains 14 residues. V dropped 1 base and J dropped 10 bases, with 17 bases sitting between them. Germline-derived CDR1 and CDR2 are WNHNN and SYGVQD (reference sequence). Here the CDR3 reads CASSELGDGYIQYF. CDR3 bases: TGCGCCAGCAGTGAGTTGGGGGACGGCTATATCCAGTACTTC.

The genes are TRBV2 and TRBJ2-2, with D tentatively TRBD1 or TRBD2 (6 bases each). The CDR3 has 16 residues. CDR1 and CDR2 (germline): SNHLY, FYNNEI. Trimming shortened V by 5 bases and J by 1 base, and 14 bases separated the two germline ends. The CDR3 reads CASSPEGGKNTGELFF. DNA of the CDR3: TGTGCCAGCAGTCCTGAGGGGGGTAAGAACACCGGGGAGCTGTTTTTT.

Only one count was recorded for this clone. The J gene is TRBJ2-5, the V gene TRBV7-9; perhaps TRBD1 as D (6 bases). V was pared by 6 bases and J by 4 bases, with 15 bases between. This CDR3 contains 14 residues. Germline loops: CDR1 SEHNR, CDR2 FQNEAQ (reference sequence). The CDR3 coding sequence is TGTGCCAGCAGTCTTCCGGAAGGGGGAGAGACCCAGTACTTC. It is translated as CASSLPEGGETQYF.